This T cell receptor beta chain is from a study of OX40 agonist ivuxolimab in advanced cancers. Study context: Patients in the trial were receiving intravenous ivuxolimab every 2 weeks, at doses of 0.01 to 10 mg/kg. One hepatocellular carcinoma and a couple of cutaneous melanoma patients partially responded.

General observations from the study: Not determined was the antigen specificity of the expanded peripheral T cells.

Here immunoSEQ multiplex PCR was the method, and the copy in TCRdb shows in-frame clones only, minus some. The sample lists 50,000 to 70,000 clones, about 88% occurring once. Details on this clone: Its specificity is not known.

The sequence was obtained from an adult with an advanced solid tumor such as melanoma, head and neck, liver or kidney cancer. The source was CD4+ or CD8+ T cells sorted from blood, collected in a trial of the OX40 agonist ivuxolimab.

In nucleotides, the CDR3 is TGTGCCAGCAGTCCCGAAAGGAGGGATGGCTACACCTTC. As protein: CASSPERRDGYTF. The V and J genes are TRBV6-7 and TRBJ1-2, with D hard to call. TRBV6-7 is marked as an open reading frame, function uncertain. The V end was cut by 5 bases, the J end by 6 bases, with 13 bases between. CDR3 length: 13 residues.